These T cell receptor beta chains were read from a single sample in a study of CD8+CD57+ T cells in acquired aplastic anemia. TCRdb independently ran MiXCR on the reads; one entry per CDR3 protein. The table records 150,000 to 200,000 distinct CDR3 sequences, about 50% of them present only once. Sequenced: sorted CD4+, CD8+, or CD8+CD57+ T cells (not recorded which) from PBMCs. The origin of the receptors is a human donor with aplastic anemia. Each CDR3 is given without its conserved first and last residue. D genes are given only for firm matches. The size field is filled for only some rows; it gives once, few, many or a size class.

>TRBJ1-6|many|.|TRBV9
ASSGRTDNSPLH
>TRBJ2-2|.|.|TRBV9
ASSVVAGELF
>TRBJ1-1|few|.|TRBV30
AWNQGFRVTEAF
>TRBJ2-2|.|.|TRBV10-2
ASRNPNVGELF
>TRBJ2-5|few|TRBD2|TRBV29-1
SVEGTRAGGAETQY
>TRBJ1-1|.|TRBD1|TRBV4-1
ASSQVGTGTEAF
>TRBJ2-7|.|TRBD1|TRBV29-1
SVEARGTSYEQY
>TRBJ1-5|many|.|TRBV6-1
ASSGLFNQPQH
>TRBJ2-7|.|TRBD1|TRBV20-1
SARVPGQGDEQY
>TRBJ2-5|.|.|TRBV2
ASSPPGVQETQY
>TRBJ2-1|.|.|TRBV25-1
ASSELGQLDEQF
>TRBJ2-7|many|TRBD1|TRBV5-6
ASSLGGGYEQY
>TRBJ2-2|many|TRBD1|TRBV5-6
ASSLGQGLTGELF
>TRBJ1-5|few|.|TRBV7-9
ASSLHGSPQH
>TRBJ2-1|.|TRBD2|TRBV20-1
SAIIGLGYNEQF
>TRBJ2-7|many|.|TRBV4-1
ASSQPAGTTYEQY
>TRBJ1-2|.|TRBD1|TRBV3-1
ASSMGQGDYGYT
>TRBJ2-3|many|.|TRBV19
ASSTGTFSSTDTQY
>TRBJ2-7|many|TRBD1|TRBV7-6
ASSSGTDTYEQY
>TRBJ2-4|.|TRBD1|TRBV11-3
ASSERQGGNIQY
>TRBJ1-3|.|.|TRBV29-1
SVTHTSSSGNTIY
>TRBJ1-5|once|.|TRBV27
ASSYQGGNQPQH
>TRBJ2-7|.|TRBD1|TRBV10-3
AISESWDRPDYEQY
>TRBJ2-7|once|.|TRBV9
ASGRAGGFNEQY
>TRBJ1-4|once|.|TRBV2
ASSGQGNEKLF
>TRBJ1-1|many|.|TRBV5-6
ASSLATTNTEAF
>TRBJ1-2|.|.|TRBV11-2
ASSLGRPGEYGYT
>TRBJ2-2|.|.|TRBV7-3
ASSSDSGELF
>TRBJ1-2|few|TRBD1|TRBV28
ASSLLVTGGAGYT
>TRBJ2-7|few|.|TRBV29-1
SVEEVSMGQY
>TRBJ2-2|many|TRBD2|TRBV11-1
ASSLALAGPNTGELF
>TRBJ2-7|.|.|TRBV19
ASSIRGPDEQY
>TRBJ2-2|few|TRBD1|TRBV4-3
ASSRGRGYTGELF
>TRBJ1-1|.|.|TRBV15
ATSTLTGLEAF
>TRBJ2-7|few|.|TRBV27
ASSILPSSYEQY